This TCR beta chain was recorded in a study of T cells in Graves' hyperthyroidism and ophthalmopathy (dated by TCRdb to the late 2010s). Context from the whole study: TCR V-J signatures able to tell the groups apart were searched for in a discovery cohort of about a hundred patients, of whom roughly 42 had Graves' ophthalmopathy and 57 had stable Graves' hyperthyroidism. Whether ophthalmopathy could be predicted prospectively was tested in an independent validation cohort made up of 18 to 20 hyperthyroidism patients plus 17 patients who later progressed to ophthalmopathy. The roughly 91 discovery patients were randomly split 7:3 into training and test sets. Thyroid tissue and blood T-cell repertoires from several Graves' hyperthyroidism patients were also compared in the study. Following sampling, methimazole starting at 30 mg daily was given to hyperthyroidism patients, and high-dose intravenous methylprednisolone was given to ophthalmopathy patients. TCR Vbeta CDR3 sequencing of 120 to 150 peripheral blood samples (over 40 ophthalmopathy, 75 to 80 hyperthyroidism and approximately 17 progressor patients) is reported in the paper.

The TCR beta CDR3 regions were amplified from RNA transcripts. For the first round of RT-PCR on the TCR CDR3, the HTBI primer set was used together with the Qiagen OneStep RT-PCR kit. Libraries were constructed in a second round of multiplex PCR, after which size selection and purification were performed. Libraries were sequenced paired-end with 100 bp reads on an Illumina HiSeq2000. As for the authors' bioinformatics: SOAPnuke was used to process the raw data, removing reads that contained adapters or uncalled bases, had a mean Phred below 15, or lacked an exact match to the constant primer or identifier. COPE v1.2.5 was used to merge high-quality paired reads, and clonotypes were defined as unique nucleotide sequences. MiTCR v1.1 was used to align the clonotypes against IMGT TRBV, TRBD and TRBJ reference segments. The analysis was restricted to V-J combinations with a frequency above 0.0001, which together covered 99% to 99.2% of the repertoires. The TCS score was defined as F50 (clonal expansion) divided by E x V (chaos), with BLOSUM62-based TCRdist calculated between CDR3 peptides within each V-J. Welch's t-statistics and random forest reduced 500 to 650 V-J features to 13, which were used in a naive Bayes classifier (R e1071). The raw public data were reprocessed by TCRdb itself: fastp quality trimming at Q25, MiXCR clonotype calling, in-frame beta chains only. CDR3 protein sequences are deduplicated, and each keeps its most common genes and DNA. The V and J calls come from TCRdb's annotation, not from the publication. The table for this sample lists approximately 590,000 distinct CDR3 sequences; roughly 46% of them were counted only once. 8.2% of the sample comes from the top ten.

Stable Graves' hyperthyroidism was defined as the absence of progression to ophthalmopathy over 18 months of follow-up. The hyperthyroidism patients were between 18 and 65 years old and newly diagnosed, with a disease duration of less than 2 months. The study excluded patients with uncontrolled infections, other autoimmune diseases, pregnancy or lactation. Diagnoses relied on clinical symptoms, serum thyroxine and TRAb, thyroid ultrasound and orbital computed tomography. Total RNA was extracted using Trizol reagent, and RNA quality was assessed on an Agilent 2100 Bioanalyzer. Paper-wide results and their limitations: Sample size was not statistically predetermined, and investigators were not blinded to group allocation. In validation, the model predicted progression to ophthalmopathy with over 60% sensitivity and around 72% specificity, a median of around 6.6 months before onset. Most expanded thyroid clonotypes (frequency above 0.001) were also found in blood, which suggests that blood repertoires may mirror thyroid immune responses. Ophthalmopathy was separated from stable hyperthyroidism by a 13 V-J signature model, with roughly 88% sensitivity and 81% to 82% specificity obtained in cross-validation and 80%/75% obtained in testing.

As for this clonotype: Its specific antigen is unknown. Qualities for individual bases were not recorded, and no much larger clone is one base off.

The CDR3 starts with the cysteine, ends with the phenylalanine, and has 16 residues. The CDR3 DNA has 48 bases and is translated from base 1. The germline V gene (reference sequence) gives CDR1 as LNHNV and CDR2 as YYDKDF. Compared with germline, V lacks 3 bases and J lacks 2 bases; bases without a gene match: 6. The sample comprised peripheral blood or thyroid tissue (not recorded which). The clonotype was recovered from a woman in her late teens or twenties with Graves' hyperthyroidism. Donor details come from another sample of the same person, matched by shared clones. Recombination connected TRBV15 to TRBJ2-7; 11 nucleotides in the junction match TRBD2. The CDR3 protein is CATSSPLSGRAYEQYF. The DNA is as follows: TGTGCCACCAGCAGCCCCCTTAGCGGGAGGGCCTACGAGCAGTACTTC.